This entry lists 13 T cell receptor beta chains sequenced from one sample in a study of T cells in tumors after PD-1 blockade. Using immunoSEQ multiplex PCR, the repertoire was profiled, and TCRdb retains in-frame clones only, with some absent. The table records roughly 9,300 clones, about 67% of them present only once. The sample in question was tumor tissue, obtained after anti-PD-1 treatment. These receptors were obtained from a human donor with basal cell carcinoma.

In regard to this clone: The identical CDR3 is also encoded by other nucleotide sequences in the sample. This chain uses TRBV3-1 (or the pseudogene TRBV3-2) with TRBJ1-1; D uncertain. The V end lost 1 base, the J end lost 5 bases, and 2 bases lay between the germline ends. This CDR3 contains 11 residues. Germline lookup yields CDR1 LGHDT and CDR2 YNNKEL (reference sequence). The CDR3 sequence: CASSQGTEAFF. CDR3 nucleotide sequence: TGTGCCAGCAGCCAAGGGACTGAAGCTTTCTTT.

The chain links TRBV15 to TRBJ1-2; 7 nucleotides agree with TRBD1. Trimming took 6 bases from V and 8 from J; bases not matched to a gene: 21. CDR1 LNHNV and CDR2 YYDKDF come from the germline V gene (reference sequence). The CDR3 contains 17 residues. CDR3 residues: CATSIDRAESHRRGYTF. The CDR3 DNA follows: TGTGCCACCAGTATCGACAGGGCGGAGTCCCACCGTAGGGGCTACACCTTC.

Of note for this clone: This could be a read error, since a much larger clone is one nucleotide away. V and J are TRBV4-2 and TRBJ2-4; D remains ambiguous. The CDR3 has 15 residues. Germline CDR1 and CDR2: LGHNA and YNFKEQ. Here the CDR3 DNA reads TGTGCCAGCAGCCAAGATATCGGCGACCAAAACATTCGGTACTTC. The encoded protein is CASSQDIGDQNIRYF.

The chain employs TRBV27 and TRBJ2-1, with 8 bases that match TRBD2. This CDR3 is built from 15 residues. Germline loops: CDR1 MNHEY, CDR2 SMNVEV (reference sequence). V shed 5 bases, J shed 7 bases, and the junction held 10 bases outside the gene matches. DNA of the CDR3: TGTGCCAGCAGTCCCGGGACTAGGTCTTGGAATGAGCAGTTCTTC. It translates to CASSPGTRSWNEQFF.

Worth noting for this clone: Just one base apart from a much larger clone, this may be a read error. The chain joins TRBV7-3 to TRBJ2-2; D uncertain. V was pared by 1 base and J by 4 bases, with 4 bases between. CDR1 SGHTA and CDR2 FQGTGA come from the germline V gene. The CDR3 covers 13 residues. The CDR3 coding sequence is TGTGCCAGCAGCTTAAGGGCCACCGGGGAGCTGTTTTTT. Amino acids: CASSLRATGELFF.

The rearrangement joins TRBV6-5 to TRBJ1-5; 7 nucleotides agree with TRBD1. Trimming cost V 5 bases and J 6 bases; bases outside gene matches: 4. Per germline, CDR1 MNHEY and CDR2 SVGAGI. This CDR3 spans 13 amino acids. This chain's CDR3 is CASSQGGGQPQHF. CDR3 in DNA: TGTGCCAGCAGTCAGGGGGGGGGTCAGCCCCAGCATTTT.

Points on this clone: At one end the junction does not follow the germline gene, possibly because of a read error. V is TRBV4-3 and J is TRBJ1-2; D is ambiguous. Germline V CDR1 and CDR2: LGHNA, YSLEER. The length of the CDR3 is 13 residues. CDR3 protein: CASSQGLGPNPSF. The CDR3 nucleotides are TGCGCCAGCAGCCAAGGACTAGGGCCTAATCCTTCCTTC.

The chain is built from TRBV5-6 and TRBJ1-3, with D uncertain. Germline-derived CDR1 and CDR2 are SGHDT and YYEEEE. The V gene lost 0 bases and the J gene lost 2 bases, with 9 bases spanning the gap. CDR3 size: 15 residues. CDR3 sequence: CASSLGGQTGNTIYF. In nucleotides, the CDR3 is TGTGCCAGCAGCTTGGGTGGTCAAACTGGAAACACCATATATTTT.

This sequence joins TRBV7-6 and TRBJ2-7, with D possibly being TRBD2 (5 bases). The CDR3 totals 15 residues. Germline V lookup: CDR1 SGHVS, CDR2 FNYEAQ. Trimming left V 1 base short and J 0 bases short, with 10 bases between. Here the CDR3 DNA reads TGTGCCAGCAGCTTAGATTCGGGGATCTCCTACGAGCAGTACTTC. It encodes CASSLDSGISYEQYF.

The J gene is TRBJ2-5, the V gene TRBV5-1; 7 nucleotides line up with TRBD1. Germline V gives CDR1 SGHRS, CDR2 YFSETQ. V shed 3 bases and J 0 bases; nucleotides not matched to a gene: 2. The CDR3 length is 14 residues. The DNA of the CDR3 is TGCGCCAGCAGCTCCGGACAGGACCAAGAGACCCAGTACTTC. The encoded protein is CASSSGQDQETQYF.

This rearrangement joins TRBV28 to TRBJ2-1; D is unclear. This CDR3 region has 12 residues. V was trimmed by 6 bases and J by 8 bases, leaving 11 bases between them. The germline V gene has CDR1 MDHEN and CDR2 SYDVKM. DNA for the CDR3: TGTGCCAGCAGCCCTTTAGGTTATGAGCAGTTCTTC. Its translation: CASSPLGYEQFF.

This chain links TRBV18 with TRBJ1-2, with TRBD1 as a possible D gene (6 bases). The CDR3 is 13 amino acids. Germline values: CDR1 KGHSH, CDR2 LQKENI. Trimming cost V 2 bases and J 7 bases, with 11 bases left between them. In DNA, the CDR3 is TGTGCCAGCTCACCAACAGGGATTCGTGGCTACACCTTC. It yields the protein CASSPTGIRGYTF.

Details on this clone: An end of the junction does not agree with germline; a read error may underlie this. V gene TRBV6-4 combines with J gene TRBJ2-1; D is perhaps TRBD1 or TRBD2 (5 bases each). This CDR3 spans 10 amino acids. Germline V gene sequence: CDR1 MRHNA, CDR2 SNTAGT. CDR3 sequence reads: CASATCWDVF. CDR3 bases: TGTGCCAGCGCGACGTGTTGGGACGTCTTC.